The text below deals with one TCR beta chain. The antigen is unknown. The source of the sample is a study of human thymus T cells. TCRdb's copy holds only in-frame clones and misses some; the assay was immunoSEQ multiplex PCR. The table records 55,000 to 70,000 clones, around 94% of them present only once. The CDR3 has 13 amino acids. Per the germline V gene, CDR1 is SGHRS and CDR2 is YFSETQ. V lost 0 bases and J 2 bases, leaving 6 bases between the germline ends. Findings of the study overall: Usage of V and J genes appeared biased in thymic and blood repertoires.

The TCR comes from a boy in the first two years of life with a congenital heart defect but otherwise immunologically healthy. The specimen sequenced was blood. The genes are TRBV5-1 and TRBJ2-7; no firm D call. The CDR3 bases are TGCGCCAGCAGCTTGGACAGAACCTACGAGCAGTACTTC. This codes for CASSLDRTYEQYF.